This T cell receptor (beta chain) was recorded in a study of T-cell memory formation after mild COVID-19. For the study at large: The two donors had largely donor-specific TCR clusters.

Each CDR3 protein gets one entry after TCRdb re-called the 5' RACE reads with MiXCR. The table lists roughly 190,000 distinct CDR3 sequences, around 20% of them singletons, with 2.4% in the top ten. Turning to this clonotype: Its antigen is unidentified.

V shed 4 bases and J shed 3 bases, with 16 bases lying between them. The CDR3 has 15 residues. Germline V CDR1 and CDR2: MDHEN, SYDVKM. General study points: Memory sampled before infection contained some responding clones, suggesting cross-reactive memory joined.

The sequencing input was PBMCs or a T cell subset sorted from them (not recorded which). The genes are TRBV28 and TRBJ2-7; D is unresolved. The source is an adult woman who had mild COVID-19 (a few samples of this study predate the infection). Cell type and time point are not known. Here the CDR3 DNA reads TGTGCCAGCAGTTCCGCCGGTGGGTTTTACTACGAGCAGTACTTC. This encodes CASSSAGGFYYEQYF.